Listed here are 12 T cell receptor beta chains from one sample, sequenced in a study of T cells in Graves' hyperthyroidism and ophthalmopathy. RNA transcripts gave rise to amplified TCR beta CDR3 regions. TCR CDR3 underwent first-round RT-PCR with the HTBI primer set. In TCRdb, the multiplex PCR reads were re-called with MiXCR into one record per CDR3 protein. Of 300,000 to 400,000 distinct CDR3 sequences in the sample, about 20% were seen once. Input material: blood. These receptors came from a woman aged 45-60 years with Graves' hyperthyroidism.

This clonotype came up a few times. This chain uses TRBV3-1 with TRBJ2-2; D is possibly TRBD1 (5 bases). The CDR3 length is 11 residues. Germline values: CDR1 LGHDT, CDR2 YNNKEL (reference sequence). V was pared by 6 bases and J by 8 bases, with 7 bases between. The chain's CDR3 is CASRRQGELFF. In nucleotides, the CDR3 is TGTGCCAGCAGAAGACAGGGGGAGCTGTTTTTT.

This clonotype was seen ten or more times. V gene TRBV2 combines with J gene TRBJ2-7, with D perhaps assigned TRBD1 or TRBD2 (6 bases each). The CDR3 is 17 amino acids. Germline CDR1 and CDR2: SNHLY and FYNNEI. V lost 3 bases and J lost 5, with 23 bases in between. The CDR3 here is CASSDPPGATTAHEQYV. DNA of the CDR3: TGTGCCAGCAGTGATCCTCCGGGGGCGACCACAGCTCACGAGCAGTACGTC.

Turning to this clonotype: At one end the junction does not follow the germline gene, possibly because of a read error. This chain connects TRBV25-1 to TRBJ1-1; 8 positions match TRBD1. CDR3 length equals 17 residues. Germline V lookup: CDR1 MGHDK, CDR2 SYGVNS. The CDR3 DNA reads TGTGTCAGCAGTGAATCAAGACAGGGGTGGACGGACACTGAAGCTTTCTTT. The encoded protein is CVSSESRQGWTDTEAFF. The full variable domain, completed using reference TRBV25-1 and TRBJ1-1, is EADIYQTPRYLVIGTGKKITLECSQTMGHDKMYWYQQDPGMELHLIHYSYGVNSTEKGDLSSESTVSRIRTEHFPLTLESARPSHTSQYLCVSSESRQGWTDTEAFFGQGTRLTVV.

This clonotype was seen repeatedly, ten times or more. The chain uses TRBV6-1 and TRBJ2-3; 9 bases agree with TRBD1. After removal of 5 bases from V and 3 bases from J, the junction contained 3 bases not matched to a gene. From germline, CDR1 is MNHNS and CDR2 SASEGT. CDR3 size: 14 residues. The CDR3 coding sequence is TGTGCCAGCAGTCGGGGACAGGGTACAGATACGCAGTATTTT. It translates to CASSRGQGTDTQYF.

This clonotype appeared many times. The gene calls are TRBV11-1 and TRBJ2-5; 12 bases fit TRBD2. Germline V gives CDR1 SGHAT, CDR2 FQDESV (reference sequence). V dropped 5 bases and J dropped 5; count of bases not matched to a gene: 6. The CDR3 length is 15 residues. CDR3 nucleotide sequence: TGTGCCAGCAGCGCCAGGACTAGCGGGGTGGAGACCCAGTACTTC. It specifies CASSARTSGVETQYF.

In its sample, this clonotype was seen many times. The chain links TRBV7-9 to TRBJ2-5, with 9 bases lining up with TRBD1. This CDR3 region has 14 residues. The germline V gene has CDR1 SEHNR and CDR2 FQNEAQ (reference sequence). V shed 5 bases, J shed 4 bases, and the junction held 5 bases outside the gene matches. CDR3 sequence reads: CASSQGQGLETQYF. CDR3 DNA: TGTGCCAGCAGCCAGGGACAGGGCTTAGAGACCCAGTACTTC.

This clonotype was detected many times. The CDR3 is CASSVIDSKETQYF. The CDR3 nucleotides read TGTGCCAGCTCGGTGATAGACAGCAAAGAGACCCAGTACTTC. The J gene is TRBJ2-5, the V gene TRBV18, with TRBD1 as a possible D gene (5 bases). CDR1 KGHSH and CDR2 LQKENI come from the germline V gene. This CDR3 is 14 amino acids long. V shed 6 bases and J shed 3 bases, with 14 bases lying between them.

Only a few counts were recorded for this clonotype. With a much larger clone just one base away, this may be a read error. This chain joins TRBV6-5 and TRBJ2-7; the D gene is possibly TRBD1 (6 bases). CDR3 length: 13 amino acids. Germline values: CDR1 MNHEY, CDR2 SVGAGI. The CDR3 region is CASRREQGYGQYF. The DNA for the CDR3 is TGTGCCAGCAGGCGAGAACAGGGCTACGGGCAGTACTTC.

This clonotype was seen only a few times. V is TRBV7-9 and J is TRBJ2-3; the D gene is possibly TRBD1 (6 bases). Germline V CDR1 and CDR2: SEHNR, FQNEAQ (reference sequence). This CDR3 contains 15 residues. Trimming removed 1 base at V and 2 bases at J, with 10 bases between. CDR3 residues: CASSLGGGDTDTQYF. As DNA, the CDR3 is TGTGCCAGCAGCTTAGGTGGGGGCGACACAGATACGCAGTATTTT.

The genes are TRBV19 and TRBJ2-5; D tentatively fits TRBD1 or TRBD2 (5 bases each). The CDR3 runs 14 residues. With 6 bases removed from V and 1 base from J, the gap between germline ends came to 12 bases. Looked up from germline, CDR1 is LNHDA and CDR2 is SQIVND (reference sequence). Here the CDR3 DNA reads TGTGCCAGTAGCCCTGGGGGTATCCAAGAGACCCAGTACTTC. It specifies CASSPGGIQETQYF.

The chain links TRBV5-1 to TRBJ2-7; TRBD1 or TRBD2 may be the D gene (6 bases each). V lost 4 bases, J lost 4 bases, and 15 bases lay in between. CDR1 is SGHRS, CDR2 YFSETQ, per germline. The CDR3 contains 14 residues. The CDR3 DNA sequence: TGCGCCAGCAGCGCGACAGGTGCGGGGTACGAGCAGTACTTC. This sequence encodes CASSATGAGYEQYF.

Many counts were recorded for this clonotype. The V call is TRBV28, the J call TRBJ2-5, with 12 bases matching TRBD1. V lost 6 bases and J lost 4; bases outside the gene matches: 3. The CDR3 has 14 amino acids. Germline V gene sequence: CDR1 MDHEN, CDR2 SYDVKM. CDR3 bases: TGTGCCAGCAGCGGGACAGGGGGCCGAGAGACCCAGTACTTC. Protein product: CASSGTGGRETQYF.